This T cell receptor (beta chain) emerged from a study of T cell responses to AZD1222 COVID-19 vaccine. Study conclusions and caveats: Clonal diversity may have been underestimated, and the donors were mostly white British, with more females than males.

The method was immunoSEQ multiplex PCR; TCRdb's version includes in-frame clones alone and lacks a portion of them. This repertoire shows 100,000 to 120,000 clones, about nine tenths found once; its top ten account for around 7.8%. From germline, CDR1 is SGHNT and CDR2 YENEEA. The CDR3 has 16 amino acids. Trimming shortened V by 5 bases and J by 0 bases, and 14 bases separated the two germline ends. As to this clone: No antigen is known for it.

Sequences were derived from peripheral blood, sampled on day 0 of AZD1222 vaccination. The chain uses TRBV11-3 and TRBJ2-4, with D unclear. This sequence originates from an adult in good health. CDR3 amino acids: CASSPGRVLAKNIQYF. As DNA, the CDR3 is TGTGCCAGCAGCCCTGGTAGGGTGTTAGCCAAAAACATTCAGTACTTC. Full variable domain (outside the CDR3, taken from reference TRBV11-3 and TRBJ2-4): EAGVVQSPRYKIIEKKQPVAFWCNPISGHNTLYWYLQNLGQGPELLIRYENEEAVDDSQLPKDRFSAERLKGVDSTLKIQPAELGDSAVYLCASSPGRVLAKNIQYFGAGTRLSVL.